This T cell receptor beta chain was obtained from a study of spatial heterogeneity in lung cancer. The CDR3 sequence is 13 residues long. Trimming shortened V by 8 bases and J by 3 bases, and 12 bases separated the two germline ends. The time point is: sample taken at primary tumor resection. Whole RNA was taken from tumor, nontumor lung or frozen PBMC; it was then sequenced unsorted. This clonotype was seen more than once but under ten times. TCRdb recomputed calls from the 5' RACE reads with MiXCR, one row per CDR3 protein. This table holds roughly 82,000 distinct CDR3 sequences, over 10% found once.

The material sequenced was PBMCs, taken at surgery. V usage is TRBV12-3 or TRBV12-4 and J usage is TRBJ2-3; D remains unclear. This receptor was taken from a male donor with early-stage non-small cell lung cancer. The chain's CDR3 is CASVEKGTDTQYF. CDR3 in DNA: TGTGCCAGCGTCGAAAAGGGAACAGATACGCAGTATTTT.